This T cell receptor (beta chain) was retrieved from a study of T cell responses to AZD1222 COVID-19 vaccine. Across the whole study: Second-dose schedules of about 4 or about 12 weeks were combined.

Worth noting for this clone: Its target is unknown.

V lost 2 bases, J lost 0 bases, and 10 bases lay in between. This CDR3 is built from 16 residues. Per germline, CDR1 LNHNV and CDR2 YYDKDF (reference sequence). Study-level results: Donors were chiefly white British, with a greater number of females, and clonal diversity was perhaps underestimated. Following two doses of AZD1222, Spike-specific TCR breadth and depth rose. Unmutated variant regions reportedly attract nearly half of all spike-specific TCRs.

The data were produced by immunoSEQ multiplex PCR, yet TCRdb's version contains in-frame clones alone and is incomplete. The data show 95,000 to 100,000 clones, roughly 90% seen once. This receptor was obtained from an adult in good health. The specimen comprised peripheral blood, sampled on day 0 of AZD1222 vaccination. The chain employs TRBV15 and TRBJ1-4, with unresolved D. The CDR3 loop reads CATSRFGPATNEKLFF. The CDR3 nucleotides are TGTGCCACCAGCAGATTTGGACCAGCAACTAATGAAAAACTGTTTTTT.